These T cell receptor beta chains were read from a single sample in a study of cytomegalovirus exposure and HLA in healthy donors. Repertoires were generated with immunoSEQ multiplex PCR, while TCRdb's copy carries only in-frame clones and drops some. Among 180,000 or so clones listed, just under 90% were seen once. The sample consisted of PBMCs. All receptors come from a woman aged 25 to 45 in good health and CMV-seronegative. Both conserved end residues are part of each CDR3. D genes are given only for firm matches. Rows give clone size only sometimes, using once, few, many, or a class for an expanded clone.

cdr3_aa cdr3_nt clone_size j_call v_call d_call
CASSEIRGGGTEYF TGTGCCAGCAGTGAAATACGGGGCGGGGGGACAGAGTACTTC . TRBJ2-7 TRBV6-1 .
CAWSVAGIPEAFF TGTGCCTGGAGTGTGGCAGGAATTCCTGAAGCTTTCTTT . TRBJ1-1 TRBV30 .
CSVEGGRRELFF TGCAGCGTTGAAGGGGGCAGGCGGGAGCTGTTTTTT few TRBJ2-2 TRBV29-1 .
CASSPRGGNEQFF TGTGCCAGCAGTCCCCGTGGCGGGAATGAGCAGTTCTTC . TRBJ2-1 TRBV27 .
CASSNMNTEAFF TGTGCCAGCAGCAACATGAACACTGAAGCTTTCTTT . TRBJ1-1 TRBV7-9 .
CSVETGKVQDGTQYF TGCAGCGTTGAAACAGGAAAGGTCCAAGACGGGACCCAGTACTTC . TRBJ2-5 TRBV29-1 .
CAWSVQGSTEAFF TGTGCCTGGAGTGTACAGGGGAGCACTGAAGCTTTCTTT . TRBJ1-1 TRBV30 TRBD1
CASSTTGGADTQYF TGTGCCAGCTCAACTACAGGGGGCGCAGATACGCAGTATTTT . TRBJ2-3 TRBV18 TRBD1
CASEGAENTEAFF TGTGCCAGCGAGGGGGCGGAGAACACTGAAGCTTTCTTT . TRBJ1-1 TRBV6-1 TRBD1
CASSQDKSRGTDTQYF TGCGCCAGCAGCCAAGACAAGAGCAGGGGCACAGATACGCAGTATTTT . TRBJ2-3 TRBV4-1 .
CASSLALLGQLDYTF TGTGCCAGCAGCTTAGCGTTATTGGGACAGCTTGACTACACCTTC few TRBJ1-2 TRBV7-8 TRBD1
CASSLVSSAGGLGKETQYF TGTGCCAGCAGCTTAGTCAGCTCAGCGGGGGGCCTTGGTAAAGAGACCCAGTACTTC . TRBJ2-5 TRBV11-2 TRBD2
CASSLNRNTGELFF TGTGCCAGCAGCTTGAATAGGAACACCGGGGAGCTGTTTTTT . TRBJ2-2 TRBV7-7 .
CASSLPDRGVNTEAFF TGTGCCAGCTCACTACCGGACAGGGGTGTGAACACTGAAGCTTTCTTT . TRBJ1-1 TRBV18 TRBD1
CASSLASVPTDTQYF TGCGCCAGCAGCTTGGCCTCAGTGCCCACAGATACGCAGTATTTT . TRBJ2-3 TRBV5-1 .
CASSYKGLNTEAFF TGTGCCAGCAGTTATAAGGGGTTGAACACTGAAGCTTTCTTT once TRBJ1-1 TRBV6-5 .
CASSAQGSGNTIYF TGTGCCAGCAGCGCGCAGGGTTCTGGAAACACCATATATTTT . TRBJ1-3 TRBV9 .
CASSGLGGESNQPQHF TGTGCCAGCTCAGGATTAGGGGGTGAGAGCAATCAGCCCCAGCATTTT . TRBJ1-5 TRBV18 .
CASKNQANTGELFF TGTGCCAGTAAAAATCAGGCGAACACCGGGGAGCTGTTTTTT . TRBJ2-2 TRBV19 .
CASSETGPAIYGYTF TGTGCCAGCAGCGAGACAGGGCCTGCAATCTATGGCTACACCTTC . TRBJ1-2 TRBV7-9 TRBD1
CASSFYRLAVDF TGTGCCAGCAGCTTTTACCGGCTAGCGGTCGACTTC . TRBJ2-5 TRBV13 TRBD2
CATSSGGSVDTGELFF TGTGCCACCAGCAGTGGAGGGTCTGTAGACACCGGGGAGCTGTTTTTT . TRBJ2-2 TRBV15 .
CASSLGAGASNEQFF TGTGCCAGCAGCCTGGGAGCGGGGGCTTCCAATGAGCAGTTCTTC . TRBJ2-1 TRBV11-2 TRBD2
CASSEDRERNTGELFF TGCGCCAGCAGTGAAGACAGGGAGAGGAACACCGGGGAGCTGTTTTTT . TRBJ2-2 TRBV10-2 TRBD1
CASRYRDRNNSPLHF TGTGCCAGCAGATACCGGGACAGAAATAATTCACCCCTCCACTTT few TRBJ1-6 TRBV27 TRBD1
CASRPTGAVYEQYF TGTGCCAGCAGGCCGACAGGGGCTGTCTACGAGCAGTACTTC many TRBJ2-7 TRBV6-5 TRBD1
CASSLGQDNEKLFF TGCGCCAGCAGCTTGGGTCAGGATAATGAAAAACTGTTTTTT . TRBJ1-4 TRBV5-1 .
CASARDRGKTYEQYF TGCGCCAGCGCTAGAGACAGGGGAAAAACCTACGAGCAGTACTTC . TRBJ2-7 TRBV5-1 TRBD1
CASSRTQGNQPQHF TGTGCCAGCAGCCGTACACAGGGAAATCAGCCCCAGCATTTT . TRBJ1-5 TRBV7-6 .
CASSPPGIYEQYF TGTGCCAGCAGTCCCCCAGGGATTTACGAGCAGTACTTC . TRBJ2-7 TRBV27 .
CASSLGTGYGYTF TGTGCCAGCAGCTTAGGGACAGGTTATGGCTACACCTTC few TRBJ1-2 TRBV7-2 TRBD1
CASSKALGGLYEKLFF TGTGCCAGCAGCAAAGCGCTGGGAGGGTTGTACGAAAAACTGTTTTTT . TRBJ1-4 TRBV21-1 .
CASSPSPGQGNSPLHF TGTGCCAGCTCACCTTCTCCGGGACAGGGCAATTCACCCCTCCACTTT . TRBJ1-6 TRBV18 TRBD1
CASSLSTGVGTDTQYF TGCGCCAGCAGCTTGTCAACAGGGGTAGGCACAGATACGCAGTATTTT . TRBJ2-3 TRBV5-1 TRBD1
CASPLKAGDTGGGNTIYF TGCGCCAGCCCACTCAAAGCCGGGGACACCGGCGGTGGAAACACCATATATTTT . TRBJ1-3 TRBV4-1 .